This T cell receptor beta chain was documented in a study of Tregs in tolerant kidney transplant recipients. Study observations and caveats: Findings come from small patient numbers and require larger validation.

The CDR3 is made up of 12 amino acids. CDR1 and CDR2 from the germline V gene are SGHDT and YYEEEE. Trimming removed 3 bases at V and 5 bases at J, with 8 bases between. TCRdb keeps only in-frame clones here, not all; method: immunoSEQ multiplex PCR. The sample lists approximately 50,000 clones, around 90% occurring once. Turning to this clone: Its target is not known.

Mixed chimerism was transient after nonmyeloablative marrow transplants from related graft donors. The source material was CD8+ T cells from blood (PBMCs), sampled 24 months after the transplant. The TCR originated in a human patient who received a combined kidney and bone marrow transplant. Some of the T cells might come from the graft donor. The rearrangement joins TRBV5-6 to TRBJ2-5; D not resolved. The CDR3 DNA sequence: TGTGCCAGCAGCTCTGGAGATGAGACCCAGTACTTC. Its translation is CASSSGDETQYF.